This TCR beta chain was captured by sequencing in a study of cytomegalovirus exposure and HLA in healthy donors. Study overall: Some 85 million unique TCRs, all from HLA-typed donors, were included in an early release of the data. For the approximately 390 genotyped donors, 81% fell within the Caucasian-associated ancestry cluster. Study-level points and caveats: A later analysis found most CMV-associated TCR beta chains apparently HLA-restricted. In vitro assays verified that three CMV-associated chains recognized CMV antigens specifically.

60 Vbeta and 13 Jbeta primers were used in PCR. This table comes from immunoSEQ multiplex PCR, and its TCRdb copy is limited to in-frame clones, with some not included. The table records about 180,000 clones, 75% to 80% of them present only once. A note on this clone: Its cognate antigen is unknown.

What was sequenced was PBMCs. The TCR originated in a man aged 35-49 years in good health and CMV-seropositive.

CDR3 sequence (DNA): TGTGCTAGTCGTCGTCATGAGCAGTTCTTC. It codes for CASRRHEQFF. V is TRBV12-5 and J is TRBJ2-1; D unresolved. This CDR3 region has 10 residues. Trimming cost V 8 bases and J 8 bases, with 7 bases left between them. Germline V gene sequence: CDR1 LGHNT, CDR2 FRNRAP.